This is a list of T cell receptor beta chains from one sample in a study of T cell responses to AZD1222 COVID-19 vaccine. Measured with immunoSEQ multiplex PCR; TCRdb has only the in-frame clones, and not every one. Counted here are some 110,000 clones, just over 85% occurring once; the ten biggest clones make up around 17%. Here the sequenced sample was peripheral blood, taken 28 days after the second AZD1222 dose. The receptors were gathered from an adult who received the AZD1222 COVID-19 vaccine. Each CDR3 is given with its conserved first and last residue. The order of the fields is CDR3 DNA, CDR3 protein, V gene, J gene, D gene, clone size. D genes are given only for firm matches. Clone size is stated in some rows and not others, as once, few, many or a class when expanded.

cdr3_nt: TGTGCCAGCAGTTACGAAGGCCTACCGTACTACGAGCAGTACTTC
cdr3_aa: CASSYEGLPYYEQYF
v_call: TRBV6-5
j_call: TRBJ2-7
d_call: NA
clone_size: NA

cdr3_nt: TGCGCCAGCAGCTTGGCCGGACAATCGAACACTGAAGCTTTCTTT
cdr3_aa: CASSLAGQSNTEAFF
v_call: TRBV5-1
j_call: TRBJ1-1
d_call: NA
clone_size: few

cdr3_nt: TGTGCCATCAGTGGGGACGGGGCCACCTACGAGCAGTACTTC
cdr3_aa: CAISGDGATYEQYF
v_call: TRBV10-3
j_call: TRBJ2-7
d_call: NA
clone_size: NA

cdr3_nt: TGCGCCAGCAGCTTGGCCCCTTCACTAGCGGCGAGCTCCTACGAGCAGTACTTC
cdr3_aa: CASSLAPSLAASSYEQYF
v_call: TRBV5-1
j_call: TRBJ2-7
d_call: TRBD2
clone_size: few

cdr3_nt: TGTGCCAGCAGACGGGACAGGGTCCGCATGAACACTGAAGCTTTCTTT
cdr3_aa: CASRRDRVRMNTEAFF
v_call: TRBV7-9
j_call: TRBJ1-1
d_call: TRBD1
clone_size: NA

cdr3_nt: TGTGCCAGCAGAGCTCAGGGCAGGTCGAACACTGAAGCTTTCTTT
cdr3_aa: CASRAQGRSNTEAFF
v_call: TRBV7-9
j_call: TRBJ1-1
d_call: NA
clone_size: NA

cdr3_nt: TGTGCCACCAGCAGTACCGGACAGCAAGAGACCCAGTACTTC
cdr3_aa: CATSSTGQQETQYF
v_call: TRBV15
j_call: TRBJ2-5
d_call: NA
clone_size: NA

cdr3_nt: TGTGCCAGCAGCCCCGGGACTAGCAGGAGCTCCTACAATGAGCAGTTCTTC
cdr3_aa: CASSPGTSRSSYNEQFF
v_call: TRBV7-7
j_call: TRBJ2-1
d_call: TRBD2
clone_size: NA

cdr3_nt: TGCGCCAGCAGCCAAGAGGATCGCGGGGTCGGTAAAAACATTCAGTACTTC
cdr3_aa: CASSQEDRGVGKNIQYF
v_call: TRBV4-1
j_call: TRBJ2-4
d_call: NA
clone_size: once

cdr3_nt: TGTGCCAGCAGCTTAGAAGAGAATCAGCCCCAGCATTTT
cdr3_aa: CASSLEENQPQHF
v_call: TRBV7-2
j_call: TRBJ1-5
d_call: NA
clone_size: NA

cdr3_nt: TGTGCCAGCTCTAATAGCGGGAGCTACGAGCAGTACTTC
cdr3_aa: CASSNSGSYEQYF
v_call: TRBV18
j_call: TRBJ2-7
d_call: TRBD2
clone_size: NA

cdr3_nt: TGTGCCACCGGACGGATAGACACAGATACGCAGTATTTT
cdr3_aa: CATGRIDTDTQYF
v_call: TRBV24-1
j_call: TRBJ2-3
d_call: NA
clone_size: NA

cdr3_nt: TGTGCCAGCAGTGAAAGGTCTAGCTCCTATAATTCACCCCTCCACTTT
cdr3_aa: CASSERSSSYNSPLHF
v_call: TRBV2
j_call: TRBJ1-6
d_call: NA
clone_size: once

cdr3_nt: TGTGCCAGCAGTTTCGGACTAGCGACCTTCGGGGAGCAGTACTTC
cdr3_aa: CASSFGLATFGEQYF
v_call: TRBV27
j_call: TRBJ2-7
d_call: TRBD2
clone_size: NA

cdr3_nt: TGCGCCAGCAGCTTGGATGCGGGGAGCTCTGGAAACACCATATATTTT
cdr3_aa: CASSLDAGSSGNTIYF
v_call: TRBV5-1
j_call: TRBJ1-3
d_call: NA
clone_size: NA

cdr3_nt: TGCGCCAGCAGCTTGGCCGTTTTAGGTTTGGAGACCCAGTACTTC
cdr3_aa: CASSLAVLGLETQYF
v_call: TRBV5-1
j_call: TRBJ2-5
d_call: NA
clone_size: NA

cdr3_nt: TGTGCCAGCAGCCAACCTCTCAGCGGGAGCGGGTCAAAGAAGGGATACGAGCAGTACTTC
cdr3_aa: CASSQPLSGSGSKKGYEQYF
v_call: TRBV7-8
j_call: TRBJ2-7
d_call: TRBD2
clone_size: NA

cdr3_nt: TGTGCCAGCAGTGAAGCTTTGGGAGACTCCTACAATGAGCAGTTCTTC
cdr3_aa: CASSEALGDSYNEQFF
v_call: TRBV6-1
j_call: TRBJ2-1
d_call: NA
clone_size: NA

cdr3_nt: TGTGCCAGCAGTTTATCCGGGAGTGAAGCTTTCTTT
cdr3_aa: CASSLSGSEAFF
v_call: TRBV28
j_call: TRBJ1-1
d_call: NA
clone_size: NA

cdr3_nt: TGTGCCAGCAGCGCACAACAGGGGGCATGGTACGAGCAGTACTTC
cdr3_aa: CASSAQQGAWYEQYF
v_call: TRBV9
j_call: TRBJ2-7
d_call: TRBD1
clone_size: NA

cdr3_nt: TGTGCCAGCAGTTCCAACACTGAAGCTTTCTTT
cdr3_aa: CASSSNTEAFF
v_call: TRBV6-5
j_call: TRBJ1-1
d_call: NA
clone_size: NA

cdr3_nt: TGTGCCAGCAGCCCACGACTAGCGGGGGCCTACAATGAGCAGTTCTTC
cdr3_aa: CASSPRLAGAYNEQFF
v_call: TRBV9
j_call: TRBJ2-1
d_call: TRBD2
clone_size: NA

cdr3_nt: TGTGCCACCAGTGACAGGGGAGAGACCCAGTACTTC
cdr3_aa: CATSDRGETQYF
v_call: TRBV24-1
j_call: TRBJ2-5
d_call: NA
clone_size: NA

cdr3_nt: TGCAGCGTACGACTAGAGGGGTACTACGAGCAGTACTTC
cdr3_aa: CSVRLEGYYEQYF
v_call: TRBV29-1
j_call: TRBJ2-7
d_call: NA
clone_size: NA

cdr3_nt: TGCGCCAGCAGCTTGGGAGAAGCCTACGAGCAGTACTTC
cdr3_aa: CASSLGEAYEQYF
v_call: TRBV5-1
j_call: TRBJ2-7
d_call: NA
clone_size: NA

cdr3_nt: TGTGCCAGCAGACCTAGACAGAGGATCAACACTGAAGCTTTCTTT
cdr3_aa: CASRPRQRINTEAFF
v_call: TRBV7-9
j_call: TRBJ1-1
d_call: NA
clone_size: few

cdr3_nt: TGTGCCAGCAGTTTCACGGGGAAGAGCTCCTACGAGCAGTACTTC
cdr3_aa: CASSFTGKSSYEQYF
v_call: TRBV27
j_call: TRBJ2-7
d_call: NA
clone_size: NA

cdr3_nt: TGCAGCGTAGAACAGGGGAAAGGCCGTGAAGCTTTCTTT
cdr3_aa: CSVEQGKGREAFF
v_call: TRBV29-1
j_call: TRBJ1-1
d_call: TRBD1
clone_size: NA

cdr3_nt: TGTGCCAGCAGTCAGGGCTATAATTCACCCCTCCACTTT
cdr3_aa: CASSQGYNSPLHF
v_call: TRBV6-4
j_call: TRBJ1-6
d_call: NA
clone_size: NA

cdr3_nt: TGTGCCAGTAGTATCTGGCAGGGGGCAGGAGATACGCAGTATTTT
cdr3_aa: CASSIWQGAGDTQYF
v_call: TRBV19
j_call: TRBJ2-3
d_call: TRBD1
clone_size: NA

cdr3_nt: TGCAGCGCTCTGACAGGGAGGTCCTACGGGCAGTACTTC
cdr3_aa: CSALTGRSYGQYF
v_call: TRBV29-1
j_call: TRBJ2-7
d_call: NA
clone_size: NA

cdr3_nt: TGTGCCAGCAGCTTAGCCGCTGGGTTCTACGAGCAGTACTTC
cdr3_aa: CASSLAAGFYEQYF
v_call: TRBV11-2
j_call: TRBJ2-7
d_call: NA
clone_size: once

cdr3_nt: TGTGCCAGCAGCTTGGGGCTAGCGGGGGTCACCGGGGAGCTGTTTTTT
cdr3_aa: CASSLGLAGVTGELFF
v_call: TRBV5-6
j_call: TRBJ2-2
d_call: TRBD2
clone_size: NA

cdr3_nt: TGTGCCAGCTCACCGGACAGCAATCAGCCCCAGCATTTT
cdr3_aa: CASSPDSNQPQHF
v_call: TRBV18
j_call: TRBJ1-5
d_call: NA
clone_size: NA

cdr3_nt: TGTGCCAGCAGTTTAATCGGAGGAGCGGGGACCCAAGAGACCCAGTACTTC
cdr3_aa: CASSLIGGAGTQETQYF
v_call: TRBV27
j_call: TRBJ2-5
d_call: TRBD2
clone_size: NA

cdr3_nt: TGCGCCAGCAGCTTGGTTGGACGGGAGGGCCTTATTGTGGAGCAGTTCTTC
cdr3_aa: CASSLVGREGLIVEQFF
v_call: TRBV5-1
j_call: TRBJ2-1
d_call: TRBD2
clone_size: NA

cdr3_nt: TGTGCCAGCAGCTTAGGGGACAGGAGCAATCAGCCCCAGCATTTT
cdr3_aa: CASSLGDRSNQPQHF
v_call: TRBV7-2
j_call: TRBJ1-5
d_call: TRBD1
clone_size: NA

cdr3_nt: TGCGCCAGCAGCCAAGGCACTAGCGGGGGGGCCGGTGAGCAGTTCTTC
cdr3_aa: CASSQGTSGGAGEQFF
v_call: TRBV4-3
j_call: TRBJ2-1
d_call: TRBD2
clone_size: NA

cdr3_nt: TGTGCCAGTAGTTCCATGGACAGGGGATGGAACACTGAAGCTTTCTTT
cdr3_aa: CASSSMDRGWNTEAFF
v_call: TRBV19
j_call: TRBJ1-1
d_call: TRBD1
clone_size: NA

cdr3_nt: TGTGCCAGCAGCCTCCTAGATCCGGCGGGGGAGCTGTTTTTT
cdr3_aa: CASSLLDPAGELFF
v_call: TRBV14
j_call: TRBJ2-2
d_call: NA
clone_size: NA

cdr3_nt: TGTGCCAGCAGTTTTGGAGGAGCTAATGAAAAACTGTTTTTT
cdr3_aa: CASSFGGANEKLFF
v_call: TRBV28
j_call: TRBJ1-4
d_call: NA
clone_size: NA

cdr3_nt: TGTGCCATCAGTGGCAACCAAGAGACCCAGTACTTC
cdr3_aa: CAISGNQETQYF
v_call: TRBV10-3
j_call: TRBJ2-5
d_call: NA
clone_size: NA

cdr3_nt: TGTGCCAGCAGCTTGCTCAGTGAAGAGACCCAGTACTTC
cdr3_aa: CASSLLSEETQYF
v_call: TRBV5-6
j_call: TRBJ2-5
d_call: NA
clone_size: NA

cdr3_nt: TGTGCCACCAGTCCAGGGTCTCTTGAGGGCTACACCTTC
cdr3_aa: CATSPGSLEGYTF
v_call: TRBV24-1
j_call: TRBJ1-2
d_call: NA
clone_size: NA

cdr3_nt: TGTGCCAGTCAGGGAGCGCCTAACTATGGCTACACCTTC
cdr3_aa: CASQGAPNYGYTF
v_call: TRBV28
j_call: TRBJ1-2
d_call: NA
clone_size: NA

cdr3_nt: TGTGCCAGCAGCTTAGGGGCGGGGGACACTGAAGCTTTCTTT
cdr3_aa: CASSLGAGDTEAFF
v_call: TRBV7-6
j_call: TRBJ1-1
d_call: NA
clone_size: NA

cdr3_nt: TGTGCCAGCAGGACAGGGGGCGCTTCTGGAAACACCATATATTTT
cdr3_aa: CASRTGGASGNTIYF
v_call: TRBV2
j_call: TRBJ1-3
d_call: TRBD1
clone_size: NA

cdr3_nt: TGCAGCGCAACAGCTGCGGGGGGCTTCGGGAGCACAGATACGCAGTATTTT
cdr3_aa: CSATAAGGFGSTDTQYF
v_call: TRBV29-1
j_call: TRBJ2-3
d_call: TRBD2
clone_size: NA

cdr3_nt: TGTGCCAGCAGCCAACTCGGACAGGGCAACTACGAGCAGTACTTC
cdr3_aa: CASSQLGQGNYEQYF
v_call: TRBV4-2
j_call: TRBJ2-7
d_call: TRBD1
clone_size: NA

cdr3_nt: TGTGCCAGCAGTGAACGTGGGATAATATTTGACTACACCTTC
cdr3_aa: CASSERGIIFDYTF
v_call: TRBV6-1
j_call: TRBJ1-2
d_call: NA
clone_size: NA

cdr3_nt: TGTGCCAGCAGCGTTGGTAGCGGGGGGAACTCCTACAATGAGCAGTTCTTC
cdr3_aa: CASSVGSGGNSYNEQFF
v_call: TRBV9
j_call: TRBJ2-1
d_call: TRBD2
clone_size: NA

cdr3_nt: TGTGCCAGCAGTTACGAGCTGGGATCCTACGAGCAGTACTTC
cdr3_aa: CASSYELGSYEQYF
v_call: TRBV6-2/TRBV6-3
j_call: TRBJ2-7
d_call: NA
clone_size: NA

cdr3_nt: TGCAGTGCTAGTGGGCAGCAGAACACTGAAGCTTTCTTT
cdr3_aa: CSASGQQNTEAFF
v_call: TRBV20-1
j_call: TRBJ1-1
d_call: NA
clone_size: NA

cdr3_nt: TGCGCCAGCAGCCAAGTAGGAACAGGGGAAGCTTTCTTT
cdr3_aa: CASSQVGTGEAFF
v_call: TRBV4-1
j_call: TRBJ1-1
d_call: NA
clone_size: NA

cdr3_nt: TGCGCCAGCAGTGAGACAATCAGGGTGGCTGAAGCTTTCTTT
cdr3_aa: CASSETIRVAEAFF
v_call: TRBV10-2
j_call: TRBJ1-1
d_call: NA
clone_size: NA